This T cell receptor beta chain was captured by sequencing in a study of blood T cell repertoires in COVID-19. About the research overall: Spain, Italy and the United States supplied samples that represented acute and convalescent COVID-19.

Germline CDR1 reads MNHEY; CDR2 reads SVGEGT. This CDR3 is 15 amino acids long. Trimming at V came to 2 bases and at J to 7 bases, leaving 6 bases not matched to a gene. Sequencing used immunoSEQ multiplex PCR; TCRdb keeps in-frame clones, though not all of them. The sample consists of about 140,000 clones, approximately 84% of them appearing once. In assigning cohorts, the study relied on participant-reported clinical history. This TCR derives from a woman in her fifties or sixties with acute COVID-19. The sample taken for sequencing was PBMCs or T cells enriched from blood (not recorded which). This chain uses TRBV6-2 or TRBV6-3 with TRBJ2-2; TRBD2 agrees at 8 bases. The CDR3 DNA follows: TGTGCCAGCAGTTACGCGGCGGGAGGAGTCGGGGAGCTGTTTTTT. It translates to CASSYAAGGVGELFF.